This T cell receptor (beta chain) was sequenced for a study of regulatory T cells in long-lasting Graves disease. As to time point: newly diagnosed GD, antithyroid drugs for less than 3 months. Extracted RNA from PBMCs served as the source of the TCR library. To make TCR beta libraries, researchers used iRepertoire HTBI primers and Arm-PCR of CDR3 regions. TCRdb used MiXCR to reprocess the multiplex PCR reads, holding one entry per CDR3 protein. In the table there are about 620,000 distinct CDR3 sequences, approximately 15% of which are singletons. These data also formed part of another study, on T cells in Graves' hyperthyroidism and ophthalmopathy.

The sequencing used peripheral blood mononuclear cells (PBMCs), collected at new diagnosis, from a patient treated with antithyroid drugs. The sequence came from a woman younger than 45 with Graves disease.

The chain's CDR3 is CSARSGRAKNEQYF. CDR3 sequence (DNA): TGCAGTGCTCGCAGCGGGAGGGCCAAAAACGAGCAGTACTTC. The rearrangement uses TRBV20-1 and TRBJ2-7; 10 bases align to TRBD2. CDR1 and CDR2 from the germline V gene are DFQATT and SNEGSKA (reference sequence). The CDR3 covers 14 residues. V lost 5 bases, J lost 5 bases, and 9 bases stayed unmatched.